Below, one TCR beta chain is given with its context. Its antigen is unknown. This entry belongs to a study of radiotherapy plus CTLA-4 blockade in lung cancer. Overall study: With 31% of patients having disease control, objective responses were seen in 15% to 20%.

Findings of the study overall: Response was reportedly best predicted by early blood T cell clone dynamics, with interferon-beta. In blood, after radiotherapy plus ipilimumab, tumor-derived TCR clones expanded.

The germline V gene has CDR1 SGHTA and CDR2 FQGNSA. Trimming took 1 base from V and 1 from J, leaving 10 bases between them. The CDR3 has 16 amino acids. Only in-frame clones appear in the TCRdb table, and some are missing; sequencing was by immunoSEQ multiplex PCR. This sample has tens of thousands of clones, with 65% to 80% found just once. Each patient with chemo-refractory metastatic non-small-cell lung cancer was treated with focal radiation plus CTLA-4 blockade using ipilimumab. This sequence joins TRBV7-2 and TRBJ2-2; TRBD1 might be the D (6 bases). The receptor was isolated from a human donor with non-small cell lung cancer who had a complete response to radiotherapy plus ipilimumab. Material: peripheral blood, obtained from a patient treated with radiotherapy plus ipilimumab. CDR3: CASSLDRVGNTGELFF. The CDR3 region has the DNA TGTGCCAGCAGCTTAGACAGGGTAGGGAACACCGGGGAGCTGTTTTTT.